This T cell receptor beta chain was obtained from a study of T cells in Graves' hyperthyroidism and ophthalmopathy (dated by TCRdb to about 2019). Background for the entire study: Peripheral blood was sampled at the time of initial diagnosis, prior to any treatment. TCR V-J signatures able to tell the groups apart were searched for in a discovery cohort of approximately 95 patients, of whom 43 had Graves' ophthalmopathy and about 60 had stable Graves' hyperthyroidism. An independent validation cohort of 18 to 20 hyperthyroidism patients and approximately 16 patients who later progressed to ophthalmopathy tested prospective prediction of ophthalmopathy. For training and testing, the 100 or so patients in the discovery cohort were randomly divided in a 7:3 ratio. In addition, the study compared T-cell repertoires in thyroid tissue and in blood from several Graves' hyperthyroidism patients. After blood sampling, hyperthyroidism patients were treated with methimazole at a starting dose of 30 mg daily, and ophthalmopathy patients were treated with high-dose intravenous methylprednisolone. The paper describes TCR Vbeta CDR3 sequencing of around 140 peripheral blood samples, made up of 43 ophthalmopathy patients, roughly 75 hyperthyroidism patients and 17 progressor patients.

What the research found in general, with its limitations: A 13 V-J signature model separated ophthalmopathy from stable hyperthyroidism, with 87.88% sensitivity and 81.08% specificity in cross-validation and 80%/75% in testing. Most expanded thyroid clonotypes (frequency above 0.001) were also detected in blood, suggesting blood repertoires may reflect thyroid immune responses. In validation, the model predicted progression to ophthalmopathy a median of 6.5 months before onset, with about 64% sensitivity and 72.22% specificity. Sample size was not statistically predetermined, and blinding of investigators to group allocation was not performed.

About this clonotype itself: Its specific antigen is unknown. Per-base qualities were not stored, and no clone one base away is much larger.

Trimming at the junction amounts to 8 bases on V and 6 bases on J, and the germline ends lie 14 bases apart. The CDR3 has 13 amino acids, counting the end cysteine and phenylalanine. Of the read, only the CDR3 DNA is kept; its 39 bases are in frame from base 1. CDR1 and CDR2, looked up from the germline V gene, are MNHNS and SASEGT. Graves' hyperthyroidism was defined as stable when no progression to ophthalmopathy occurred over 18 months of follow-up. Hyperthyroidism patients were newly diagnosed, had a disease duration of under 2 months, and were aged 18 to 65 years. Any patient with an uncontrolled infection, another autoimmune disease, pregnancy or lactation was excluded. Diagnoses relied on clinical symptoms, serum thyroxine and TRAb, thyroid ultrasound and orbital computed tomography. Ficoll-Paque density gradient centrifugation was used to isolate PBMCs from around 10 ml of fresh peripheral blood. Total RNA was extracted using Trizol reagent, and RNA quality was assessed on an Agilent 2100 Bioanalyzer.

TCR beta CDR3 regions were amplified from RNA transcripts. A first-round RT-PCR of the TCR CDR3 used the HTBI primer set with the Qiagen OneStep RT-PCR kit. A second multiplex PCR round built the libraries, followed by size selection and purification. Libraries were sequenced paired-end with 100 bp reads on an Illumina HiSeq2000. The authors' analysis ran thus. SOAPnuke was used to process the raw data, removing reads that contained adapters or uncalled bases, had a mean Phred below 15, or lacked an exact match to the constant primer or identifier. High-quality paired reads were merged with COPE v1.2.5, and unique nucleotide sequences were defined as clonotypes. MiTCR v1.1 was used to align the clonotypes against IMGT TRBV, TRBD and TRBJ reference segments. The analysis included only V-J combinations with a frequency above 0.0001, which together covered 99.2% of the repertoires. The TCS score was defined as F50 (clonal expansion) divided by E x V (chaos), with BLOSUM62-based TCRdist calculated between CDR3 peptides within each V-J. Welch's t-statistics and random forest reduced roughly 540 V-J features to 13, which were used in a naive Bayes classifier (R e1071). Starting from the raw public reads, TCRdb applied fastp trimming at Q25, assembled clones with MiXCR and retained in-frame beta chains. Rows are unified per CDR3 protein, each entry keeping the most common DNA and genes. Here the V and J calls rest on TCRdb's processing, not on the authors' analysis. Recorded for this sample are 550,000 to 600,000 distinct CDR3 sequences; 16% of them occurred a single time. The ten most abundant clones make up 15% to 20% of the sample.

The chain is encoded by TRBV6-1 joined to TRBJ2-1, with the D gene uncertain. The sequence came from a woman between 18 and 29 years old with Graves' hyperthyroidism. Input material: blood. This receptor has the CDR3 CASGYPDSNEQFF. DNA sequence: TGTGCCAGCGGATACCCAGACTCCAATGAGCAGTTCTTC.